The rows below give T cell receptor beta chains drawn from one sample of a study of T cell repertoires in cytomegalovirus infection. Their cognate antigens are unknown. TCRdb passed the reads through MiXCR, listing each CDR3 protein once. The table records over 95,000 distinct CDR3 sequences, 30% of them present only once. The material was CD8+ T cells from cultured PBMCs, obtained from culture after CMV antigen stimulation. These receptors all stem from a human donor in good health (CMV status not recorded). Some clones in this sample may be carry-over from other donors' samples. Each CDR3 is given with its conserved first and last residue. Each record gives: CDR3 protein, CDR3 DNA, CDR3 length, clone size, J gene, D gene, V gene. D genes are given only for firm matches. The size of a clone is reported for some rows only, either as once, few or many, or as a class for expanded clones.

CASSSRSRGNEKLFF | TGTGCCAGCAGCTCCCGCTCGAGGGGTAATGAAAAACTGTTTTTT | 15 | . | TRBJ1-4 | . | TRBV11-2
CASSEIPNTEAFF | TGTGCCAGCAGTGAAATCCCGAACACTGAAGCTTTCTTT | 13 | many | TRBJ1-1 | . | TRBV6-4
CASSSGRGSSEQYF | TGTGCCAGCAGCTCCGGAAGGGGGTCCAGCGAGCAGTACTTC | 14 | many | TRBJ2-7 | . | TRBV7-2
CASSDWEQYF | TGTGCCAGCAGTGACTGGGAGCAGTACTTC | 10 | few | TRBJ2-7 | . | TRBV2
CASSLDLGSNSPLHF | TGCGCCAGCAGCTTGGATCTGGGCTCTAATTCACCCCTCCACTTT | 15 | . | TRBJ1-6 | . | TRBV5-1
CASSQVFRAADGYTF | TGCGCCAGCAGCCAAGTCTTCCGGGCGGCCGATGGCTACACCTTC | 15 | . | TRBJ1-2 | . | TRBV4-3
CASSPTLSDEQYF | TGTGCCAGCAGCCCGACCCTATCCGACGAGCAGTACTTC | 13 | few | TRBJ2-7 | . | TRBV7-6
CASWGRGVTDTQYF | TGTGCCAGCTGGGGCAGGGGAGTCACAGATACGCAGTATTTT | 14 | few | TRBJ2-3 | . | TRBV27
CASSPHRPRKTEAFF | TGTGCCAGCAGCCCGCACCGACCGCGAAAAACTGAAGCTTTCTTT | 15 | . | TRBJ1-1 | . | TRBV7-4
CASSPGGLAGGPNTGELFF | TGCGCCAGCAGCCCTGGTGGGCTAGCGGGGGGACCGAACACCGGGGAGCTGTTTTTT | 19 | few | TRBJ2-2 | TRBD2 | TRBV4-1
CATSISGADLQETQYF | TGTGCCACCAGCATCTCCGGGGCAGACCTCCAAGAGACCCAGTACTTC | 16 | . | TRBJ2-5 | . | TRBV15
CASSGLGAGANVLTF | TGTGCCAGCAGCGGCCTGGGTGCTGGGGCCAACGTCCTGACTTTC | 15 | few | TRBJ2-6 | . | TRBV7-9
CASVGRPGGRETQYF | TGTGCCAGCGTCGGCCGACCTGGGGGGCGGGAGACCCAGTACTTC | 15 | many | TRBJ2-5 | . | TRBV6-5
CASSDEGGIYNEQFF | TGTGCCAGCAGTGATGAGGGAGGCATTTACAATGAGCAGTTCTTC | 15 | . | TRBJ2-1 | . | TRBV6-1
CASSAGQGMNTEAFF | TGTGCCAGCAGCGCGGGACAGGGAATGAACACTGAAGCTTTCTTT | 15 | few | TRBJ1-1 | TRBD1 | TRBV9
CASSVSRGSGYGYTF | TGTGCCAGCAGCGTTTCAAGGGGGAGCGGGTATGGCTACACCTTC | 15 | few | TRBJ1-2 | . | TRBV7-2
CASSLGQGRTYEQYF | TGTGCCAGCAGCCTCGGACAGGGTCGAACCTACGAGCAGTACTTC | 15 | . | TRBJ2-7 | TRBD1 | TRBV6-1
CASSEALLGIREKLFF | TGTGCCAGCAGTGAAGCGCTTCTAGGCATACGCGAAAAACTGTTTTTT | 16 | . | TRBJ1-4 | . | TRBV2
CASSQAPGGGPYEQYF | TGCGCCAGCAGCCAAGCCCCGGGGGGGGGCCCCTACGAGCAGTACTTC | 16 | few | TRBJ2-7 | TRBD2 | TRBV4-1
CASTLAGADTQYF | TGTGCCAGCACCCTAGCGGGGGCAGATACGCAGTATTTT | 13 | . | TRBJ2-3 | TRBD2 | TRBV7-9
CASSEVPQARQPQHF | TGTGCCAGCAGTGAGGTTCCCCAGGCAAGGCAGCCCCAGCATTTT | 15 | many | TRBJ1-5 | . | TRBV2
CSVARSGNTIYF | TGCAGCGTTGCCAGGTCGGGAAACACCATATATTTT | 12 | . | TRBJ1-3 | . | TRBV29-1
CASSQGTDPLRYGYTF | TGTGCCAGCAGCCAAGGAACGGACCCTCTCAGATATGGCTACACCTTC | 16 | . | TRBJ1-2 | . | TRBV14
CASSLVPGTSGGPDYEQYF | TGTGCCAGCAGTTTAGTCCCCGGGACTAGCGGGGGACCCGACTACGAGCAGTACTTC | 19 | . | TRBJ2-7 | TRBD2 | TRBV28
CASSRASGYNEQFF | TGTGCCAGTAGTAGGGCTAGCGGCTACAATGAGCAGTTCTTC | 14 | once | TRBJ2-1 | TRBD2 | TRBV19
CASSLGTGHSPLHF | TGTGCCAGCAGCTTGGGGACAGGTCATTCACCCCTCCACTTT | 14 | . | TRBJ1-6 | TRBD1 | TRBV5-6
CASSLGGTSGAYEQYF | TGTGCCAGCAGCTTAGGAGGGACTAGCGGGGCATACGAGCAGTACTTC | 16 | . | TRBJ2-7 | TRBD2 | TRBV11-2
CASSLGGRGHGRQETQYF | TGTGCCAGCAGCTTAGGGGGCAGGGGGCATGGACGACAAGAGACCCAGTACTTC | 18 | . | TRBJ2-5 | TRBD1 | TRBV7-6
CASSRGSNYGYTF | TGTGCCAGCAGCAGGGGATCTAACTATGGCTACACCTTC | 13 | few | TRBJ1-2 | . | TRBV7-9
CASSPIGGDRAFF | TGCGCCAGCAGCCCTATTGGGGGGGACCGAGCTTTCTTT | 13 | few | TRBJ1-1 | . | TRBV4-1
CASSHGKGTPSYTF | TGCGCCAGCAGCCACGGAAAGGGCACTCCTTCCTACACCTTC | 14 | few | TRBJ1-2 | . | TRBV4-1
CASSQDGGGSYNEQFF | TGCGCCAGCAGCCAAGATGGCGGTGGCTCCTACAATGAGCAGTTCTTC | 16 | few | TRBJ2-1 | . | TRBV4-1
CASSRTGWDSGNTIYF | TGTGCCAGCAGCCGGACAGGATGGGACTCTGGAAACACCATATATTTT | 16 | many | TRBJ1-3 | TRBD1 | TRBV7-9
CASSDSTSSGANVLTF | TGTGCCAGCAGTGACTCCACATCTTCTGGGGCCAACGTCCTGACTTTC | 16 | . | TRBJ2-6 | . | TRBV6-4
CACSFKGTVPENTGELFF | TGTGCCTGTAGTTTCAAGGGTACCGTACCAGAGAACACCGGGGAGCTGTTTTTT | 18 | . | TRBJ2-2 | . | TRBV19
CASSLDGGGREKLFF | TGTGCCAGCAGCCTGGACGGGGGAGGAAGAGAAAAACTGTTTTTT | 15 | . | TRBJ1-4 | . | TRBV7-2
CASSVLVAEAFF | TGTGCCAGCAGCGTATTAGTGGCTGAAGCTTTCTTT | 12 | few | TRBJ1-1 | . | TRBV7-9
CASDTTAYEQYF | TGTGCCAGCGACACTACCGCCTACGAGCAGTACTTC | 12 | few | TRBJ2-7 | . | TRBV6-1
CASSPQGGTGHQPQHF | TGTGCCAGCAGCCCCCAAGGGGGGACAGGGCATCAGCCCCAGCATTTT | 16 | . | TRBJ1-5 | TRBD1 | TRBV7-2
CASSLLRDGLVILLEETQYF | TGTGCCAGCAGCCTCCTTAGGGACGGACTAGTTATTCTGCTGGAAGAGACCCAGTACTTC | 20 | few | TRBJ2-5 | TRBD2 | TRBV7-8
CAISESYEQFF | TGTGCCATCAGTGAGTCCTATGAGCAGTTCTTC | 11 | . | TRBJ2-1 | . | TRBV10-3
CASSLARASSYNSPLHF | TGTGCCAGCAGCTTAGCGCGGGCCAGCTCCTATAATTCACCCCTCCACTTT | 17 | . | TRBJ1-6 | . | TRBV7-2
CASSFTTERTNTGELFF | TGTGCCAGCAGCTTCACGACAGAAAGAACGAACACCGGGGAGCTGTTTTTT | 17 | few | TRBJ2-2 | . | TRBV11-2
CASSSLAGIQETQYF | TGTGCCAGCAGTTCTCTAGCGGGGATACAAGAGACCCAGTACTTC | 15 | few | TRBJ2-5 | TRBD2 | TRBV27
CASGLVETSGFYEQYF | TGTGCTAGTGGTTTGGTAGAAACTAGCGGGTTCTACGAGCAGTACTTC | 16 | few | TRBJ2-7 | TRBD2 | TRBV12-5
CASSEQGGNEKLFF | TGTGCCAGCAGTGAGCAGGGGGGGAATGAAAAACTGTTTTTT | 14 | once | TRBJ1-4 | TRBD1 | TRBV2